This is a list of T cell receptor beta chains from one sample in a study of T-cell memory formation after mild COVID-19. A single record per CDR3 protein comes from TCRdb applying MiXCR to the 5' RACE reads. The sample includes 350,000 to 450,000 distinct CDR3 sequences, 24% of them seen just once. Sequencing was performed on PBMCs or a T cell subset sorted from them (not recorded which). Every receptor here comes from an adult woman who had mild COVID-19 (a few samples of this study predate the infection). Cell type and time point are not known. Each CDR3 is given with its conserved first and last residue. Fields, in order: V gene, D gene, clone size, J gene, CDR3 DNA, CDR3 protein. A D gene is named only where the DNA matches it firmly. Clone size is not always given. Where it is, it says once, few, many or a class for expanded clones.

V: TRBV5-1; D: TRBD1; size: many; J: TRBJ2-5; DNA: TGCGCCAGCAGCCTTACAGGGGTGGAGACCCAGTACTTC; CDR3: CASSLTGVETQYF
V: TRBV9; D: .; size: few; J: TRBJ2-7; DNA: TGTGCCAGCAGCGAAGACGACTTCTCCTACGAGCAGTACTTC; CDR3: CASSEDDFSYEQYF
V: TRBV25-1; D: TRBD1; size: few; J: TRBJ2-7; DNA: TGTGCCAGCAGTGAAAGGGACAGTTTTTACGAGCAGTACTTC; CDR3: CASSERDSFYEQYF
V: TRBV25-1; D: TRBD1; size: .; J: TRBJ2-1; DNA: TGTGCCAGCAGTGACCCCGGGACAGGGGGAAATGAGCAGTTCTTC; CDR3: CASSDPGTGGNEQFF
V: TRBV19; D: TRBD1; size: few; J: TRBJ1-2; DNA: TGTGCCAGCACTCCCCGGGACAGGCCTTATGGCTACACCTTC; CDR3: CASTPRDRPYGYTF
V: TRBV4-2; D: .; size: .; J: TRBJ2-1; DNA: TGTGCCAGCAGCCACCCTAAGCACAATGAGCAGTTCTTC; CDR3: CASSHPKHNEQFF
V: TRBV18; D: TRBD2; size: .; J: TRBJ2-3; DNA: TGTGCCAGCTCAACGTACCCTGCTCCTGCCGGGGGGGATACGCAGTATTTT; CDR3: CASSTYPAPAGGDTQYF
V: TRBV5-5; D: .; size: .; J: TRBJ2-2; DNA: TGTGCCAGCAGCTTGGATAGAGGGTGGCCTGGCCGGGAGCTGTTTTTT; CDR3: CASSLDRGWPGRELFF
V: TRBV12-3/TRBV12-4; D: TRBD1; size: few; J: TRBJ2-3; DNA: TGTGCCAGCACCCGCCTGACAGGGGTCGGGACAGATACGCAGTATTTT; CDR3: CASTRLTGVGTDTQYF
V: TRBV15; D: TRBD2; size: .; J: TRBJ2-3; DNA: TGTGCCACCAGCTGGCCTGAAGCGGGAGTTGATGATACGCAGTATTTT; CDR3: CATSWPEAGVDDTQYF
V: TRBV4-1; D: .; size: many; J: TRBJ2-7; DNA: TGCGCCAGCAGCCCCTTAACCGGGTCCTACGAGCAGTACTTC; CDR3: CASSPLTGSYEQYF
V: TRBV27; D: TRBD1; size: many; J: TRBJ1-2; DNA: TGTGCCAGCAGTTTCCAGACAGGGAACTATGGCTACACCTTC; CDR3: CASSFQTGNYGYTF
V: TRBV2; D: .; size: .; J: TRBJ2-3; DNA: TGTGCCAGCGTGGGCTCAGATACGCAGTATTTT; CDR3: CASVGSDTQYF
V: TRBV7-3; D: .; size: .; J: TRBJ2-3; DNA: TGTGCCAGCAGCCGGCTGGGCTTGGGAGGTACGCAGTATTTT; CDR3: CASSRLGLGGTQYF
V: TRBV6-5; D: .; size: few; J: TRBJ2-1; DNA: TGTGCCAGCAGCATGGGACTGGGCGACAATGAGCAGTTCTTC; CDR3: CASSMGLGDNEQFF
V: TRBV10-3; D: .; size: .; J: TRBJ2-7; DNA: TGTGCCATCAGTGAGTCAGCAGGGGTCCTGGCCAACGAGCAGTACTTC; CDR3: CAISESAGVLANEQYF
V: TRBV7-6; D: TRBD2; size: .; J: TRBJ2-7; DNA: TGTGCCAGCAGCTTTGGCGGGGGGAAAAACGAGCAGTACTTC; CDR3: CASSFGGGKNEQYF
V: TRBV11-2; D: TRBD1; size: few; J: TRBJ1-2; DNA: TGTGCCAGCAGCTTAGCGACAGGGTACTATGGCTACACCTTC; CDR3: CASSLATGYYGYTF
V: TRBV12-3/TRBV12-4; D: .; size: few; J: TRBJ2-5; DNA: TGTGCCAGCAGTTTATTGGCCAGGGTCGAGACCCAGTACTTC; CDR3: CASSLLARVETQYF
V: TRBV4-1; D: .; size: .; J: TRBJ2-7; DNA: TGCGCCAGCAGCCAAGAACAGGTTACCTACGAGCAGTACTTC; CDR3: CASSQEQVTYEQYF
V: TRBV5-4; D: .; size: few; J: TRBJ2-5; DNA: TGTGCCAGCAGCGCGGAGAGGGTCGAGACCCAGTACTTC; CDR3: CASSAERVETQYF
V: TRBV11-2; D: TRBD2; size: .; J: TRBJ2-1; DNA: TGTGCCAGCAGCTTTAGGACTAGCGTAAGCCTTGGACACAATGAGCAGTTCTTC; CDR3: CASSFRTSVSLGHNEQFF
V: TRBV3-1; D: .; size: few; J: TRBJ1-1; DNA: TGTGCCAGCAGCCGGGGAAGAAACACTGAAGCTTTCTTT; CDR3: CASSRGRNTEAFF
V: TRBV6-1; D: TRBD1; size: .; J: TRBJ1-2; DNA: TGTGCCAGCAGTCCTCCGGGACAGCGACATGGCTACACCTTC; CDR3: CASSPPGQRHGYTF
V: TRBV7-8; D: .; size: .; J: TRBJ2-2; DNA: TGTGCCAGCAGCCAACACAGGGTCGGTAGCGAGAACACCGGGGAGCTGTTTTTT; CDR3: CASSQHRVGSENTGELFF
V: TRBV5-1; D: TRBD1; size: .; J: TRBJ1-1; DNA: TGCGCCAGCAGCTTGGAGGGGGCTAAGGGGACTGAAGCTTTCTTT; CDR3: CASSLEGAKGTEAFF
V: TRBV2; D: .; size: .; J: TRBJ1-3; DNA: TGTGCCAGCAGTCTAAGGGAGTCTGGAAACACCATATATTTT; CDR3: CASSLRESGNTIYF
V: TRBV12-3/TRBV12-4; D: TRBD1; size: few; J: TRBJ2-5; DNA: TGTGCCAGCAGTGAGGCCGGGACAGGAGAGACCCAGTACTTC; CDR3: CASSEAGTGETQYF
V: TRBV20-1; D: TRBD2; size: few; J: TRBJ2-3; DNA: TGCAGTGCTTGGACTAGCGGGGGGGCCACAGATACGCAGTATTTT; CDR3: CSAWTSGGATDTQYF
V: TRBV4-2; D: TRBD2; size: .; J: TRBJ2-5; DNA: TGTGCCAGCAGCCAAAACAGACTAGCGGGGGAAGAGACCCAGTACTTC; CDR3: CASSQNRLAGEETQYF
V: TRBV12-3/TRBV12-4; D: .; size: .; J: TRBJ1-1; DNA: TGTGCCAGCAGCGATTCGTGGGTGAACACTGAAGCTTTCTTT; CDR3: CASSDSWVNTEAFF
V: TRBV10-3; D: .; size: .; J: TRBJ1-1; DNA: TGTGCCATCAGTGTTGCAGCAGACCTGAACACTGAAGCTTTCTTT; CDR3: CAISVAADLNTEAFF
V: TRBV12-3/TRBV12-4; D: .; size: .; J: TRBJ2-1; DNA: TGTGCCAGCAGGCCGGGACTGCACGACAATGAGCAGTTCTTC; CDR3: CASRPGLHDNEQFF
V: TRBV4-3; D: .; size: .; J: TRBJ2-7; DNA: TGCGCCAGCAGCGAAATCCGGGACGGATCCTACGAGCAGTACTTC; CDR3: CASSEIRDGSYEQYF
V: TRBV20-1; D: .; size: few; J: TRBJ2-4; DNA: TGCAGTGCTCCCCGACTTAGATCAAACATTCAGTACTTC; CDR3: CSAPRLRSNIQYF
V: TRBV5-1; D: .; size: .; J: TRBJ2-7; DNA: TGCGCCAGCAGCGAAGGGGCGGGAAGCTCCTACGAGCAGTACTTC; CDR3: CASSEGAGSSYEQYF
V: TRBV4-2; D: .; size: .; J: TRBJ1-1; DNA: TGTGCCAGCAGCCAAAAAAAGGGGGACACTGAAGCTTTCTTT; CDR3: CASSQKKGDTEAFF
V: TRBV6-5; D: .; size: .; J: TRBJ2-1; DNA: TGTGCCAGCAGTTACTCGCCGGGACGGAGGACCGGTGAGCAGTTCTTC; CDR3: CASSYSPGRRTGEQFF
V: TRBV29-1; D: .; size: few; J: TRBJ2-1; DNA: TGCAGCGTTTTTCCCGGGGGCTACAATGAGCAGTTCTTC; CDR3: CSVFPGGYNEQFF
V: TRBV6-5; D: .; size: few; J: TRBJ2-7; DNA: TGTGCCAGCAGTTACGAGGGATGGGATGAGCAGTACTTC; CDR3: CASSYEGWDEQYF
V: TRBV12-3/TRBV12-4; D: TRBD2; size: many; J: TRBJ2-5; DNA: TGTGCCAGCAGTTTTCGGCGGGAGAGTGAGACCCAGTACTTC; CDR3: CASSFRRESETQYF
V: TRBV6-6; D: .; size: few; J: TRBJ1-3; DNA: TGTGCCAGCAGTTGGCAGGCGGGGGGCACCATATATTTT; CDR3: CASSWQAGGTIYF
V: TRBV18; D: .; size: few; J: TRBJ2-3; DNA: TGTGCCAGCTCACCACCCACCACAGATACGCAGTATTTT; CDR3: CASSPPTTDTQYF
V: TRBV4-1; D: TRBD1; size: few; J: TRBJ2-5; DNA: TGCGCCAGCAGCCAGGTGACAGGGGGCGCCTGGGAGACCCAGTACTTC; CDR3: CASSQVTGGAWETQYF
V: TRBV18; D: .; size: many; J: TRBJ1-5; DNA: TGTGCCAGCTCCCCCACAGGGTACTATCAGCCCCAGCATTTT; CDR3: CASSPTGYYQPQHF
V: TRBV2; D: .; size: few; J: TRBJ1-6; DNA: TGTGCCAGCACCGAGGGAAGGTTTGGTTATAATTCACCCCTCCACTTT; CDR3: CASTEGRFGYNSPLHF
V: TRBV5-8; D: TRBD2; size: .; J: TRBJ2-7; DNA: TGTGCCAGCAGCTTGTTACTAGCGGGACCCTACGAGCAGTACTTC; CDR3: CASSLLLAGPYEQYF
V: TRBV5-5; D: TRBD1; size: .; J: TRBJ2-1; DNA: TGTGCCAGCAGCACACAGGGGGCCCTTGGCAATGAGCAGTTCTTC; CDR3: CASSTQGALGNEQFF
V: TRBV20-1; D: TRBD2; size: many; J: TRBJ2-5; DNA: TGCAGTGCTACCCGTGGGAGCGGGAAGGAGACCCAGTACTTC; CDR3: CSATRGSGKETQYF
V: TRBV12-3/TRBV12-4; D: .; size: .; J: TRBJ1-5; DNA: TGTGCCAGCAGTTTAGTGAGTGCAGGGGGCAATCAGCCCCAGCATTTT; CDR3: CASSLVSAGGNQPQHF